The 8 T cell receptor beta chains in this list originate from one sample, sequenced in a study of patients and donors after allogeneic stem cell transplantation. Using its own MiXCR run on the RT-PCR reads, TCRdb lists one record per CDR3 protein. The profile shows approximately 170,000 distinct CDR3 sequences, 20% to 25% of them singletons. What was sequenced was blood, either unsorted or a sorted T cell fraction (not recorded which). The receptors were sampled from a human donor who was either an allogeneic HSCT recipient or a stem cell or donor lymphocyte infusion donor (not recorded which). It is not recorded whose cells these are; they may come from a transplant donor.

This clonotype was observed a handful of times. V and J are TRBV10-3 and TRBJ2-1, with D maybe TRBD2 (6 bases). Trimming stripped 8 bases from V and 8 bases from J, with 16 bases between. The length of the CDR3 is 13 residues. CDR1 is ENHRY and CDR2 is SYGVKD in the germline V gene. Here the CDR3 reads CAILISGGDEQFF. In DNA form, the CDR3 reads TGTGCCATCCTTATTTCCGGAGGGGATGAGCAGTTCTTC.

The chain carries TRBV20-1 and TRBJ1-2; D gene ambiguous. The germline V gene has CDR1 DFQATT and CDR2 SNEGSKA (reference sequence). The V end lost 1 base, the J end lost 8 bases, and 14 bases lay between the germline ends. This CDR3 spans 13 amino acids. The CDR3 DNA follows: TGCAGTGCTAGAGGTGGAACGCCCGGCGGCTACACCTTC. Translated, it gives CSARGGTPGGYTF.

The sample holds a few counts of this clonotype. The rearrangement uses TRBV12-3 or TRBV12-4 and TRBJ1-4; 9 positions match TRBD1. The CDR3 extends over 15 amino acids. V was clipped by 2 bases and J by 5 bases; unmatched bases: 3. The CDR3 bases are TGTGCCAGCAGTTTATCGGGACAGGGCAATGAAAAACTGTTTTTT. Translated: CASSLSGQGNEKLFF.

The chain joins TRBV20-1 to TRBJ2-7, with D perhaps given as TRBD1 or TRBD2 (7 bases each). CDR3 length: 14 amino acids. V was trimmed by 3 bases and J by 5 bases, leaving 17 bases between them. The germline CDR1 and CDR2 sequences are DFQATT and SNEGSKA (reference sequence). The CDR3 bases are TGCAGTGCTAGGCGACAGGGACTACTGAACGAGCAGTACTTC. This encodes CSARRQGLLNEQYF.

The V and J genes are TRBV12-3 or TRBV12-4 and TRBJ2-7, with a possible D match to TRBD2 (6 bases). Deletions cut 6 bases from V and 2 bases from J, with 8 bases between. The CDR3 is made up of 12 amino acids. Here the CDR3 reads CASREGTYEQYF. In DNA form, the CDR3 reads TGTGCCAGCAGGGAGGGGACCTACGAGCAGTACTTC.

The table lists this clonotype with a few counts. The chain links TRBV12-3 or TRBV12-4 to TRBJ2-7, with D maybe TRBD1 (6 bases). The CDR3 runs 11 residues. The V end was cut by 6 bases, the J end by 5 bases, with 8 bases between. The CDR3 here is CASRYRDEQYF. CDR3 DNA: TGTGCCAGCAGGTACAGGGACGAGCAGTACTTC.

The chain combines TRBV5-5 with TRBJ1-5; D is possibly TRBD1 (5 bases). The CDR3 extends over 14 amino acids. The V gene's germline CDR1 is SGHKS and CDR2 YYEKEE (reference sequence). Trimming took 0 bases from V and 6 from J, leaving 10 bases between them. CDR3 residues: CASSLGQGPQPQHF. DNA for the CDR3: TGTGCCAGCAGCTTGGGGCAGGGACCTCAGCCCCAGCATTTT.

There are a few counts of this clonotype. V is TRBV3-1 and J is TRBJ1-2, with D perhaps TRBD1 (6 bases). Germline lookup yields CDR1 LGHDT and CDR2 YNNKEL (reference sequence). There are 13 residues in the CDR3. With 0 bases removed from V and 7 bases from J, the gap between germline ends came to 9 bases. CDR3: CASSQDGGPGYTF. For the CDR3, the DNA is TGTGCCAGCAGCCAAGATGGGGGCCCTGGCTACACCTTC.